The source of this T cell receptor beta chain is a study of immune heterogeneity within non-small cell lung tumors. As for this clonotype: Its antigen is unidentified.

For each sample, template was around 600 ng of bulk tumor genomic DNA. Each primary tumor yielded several biopsies, collected far apart from one another at surgery. Their non-small cell lung cancer was newly diagnosed and untreated, and the patients underwent curative surgery. This CDR3 spans 16 amino acids. CDR1 is SGHDN and CDR2 is FVKESK in the germline V gene. The V end lost 1 base, the J end lost 0 bases, and 13 bases lay between the germline ends. With 32 V and 13 J primers, multiplex PCR amplified the TCR beta CDR3. In TCRdb, the multiplex PCR reads were re-called with MiXCR into one record per CDR3 protein. The data show about 1,800 distinct CDR3 sequences, just under 50% seen once. Findings of the study overall: Local T-cell clonality tracked moderately but significantly with local tumor mutational burden, giving an R of 0.3 to 0.4.

This sequence joins TRBV14 and TRBJ2-7; D is undetermined. Sequencing was done on a sample of lung tumor tissue. This clonotype originated in a man in his 60s with non-small cell lung cancer. In DNA form, the CDR3 reads TGTGCCAGCAGCCAAGTGCCCTTCCAATCCTCCTACGAGCAGTACTTC. Protein sequence: CASSQVPFQSSYEQYF.